A single sample is the source of the 6 T cell receptor beta chains below, sequenced in a study of CD8 T cells in ankylosing spondylitis. From the 5' RACE reads, TCRdb called clonotypes with MiXCR, one entry per CDR3 protein. The sample includes about 240,000 distinct CDR3 sequences, about 10% of them seen just once. The sequencing sample was made of blood, either unsorted or a sorted T cell fraction (not recorded which). The receptors here all came from a male donor with ankylosing spondylitis or in good health (not recorded which).

This clonotype was recorded many times. This chain connects TRBV20-1 to TRBJ1-2; weak D call: TRBD1 (5 bases). CDR3 length: 15 amino acids. Between the trimmed V and J ends, which lost 5 bases and 4 bases, there was a span of 20 bases. Germline V gene data show CDR1 as DFQATT and CDR2 as SNEGSKA (reference sequence). The CDR3 spells CSADIEDTGTYGYTF. The CDR3 bases are TGCAGTGCTGACATTGAGGACACCGGGACCTATGGCTACACCTTC.

This chain links TRBV11-2 with TRBJ2-5; D ambiguous. The CDR3 covers 13 residues. Between the trimmed V and J ends, which lost 5 bases and 1 base, there was a span of 8 bases. CDR1 and CDR2 from the germline V gene are SGHAT and FQNNGV. CDR3 DNA sequence: TGTGCCAGCAGCCCAAGGACCCAAGAGACCCAGTACTTC. Its translation: CASSPRTQETQYF.

On this clonotype itself: This may be a read error: a much more frequent sequence differs by one nucleotide. The rearrangement joins TRBV5-1 to TRBJ1-1; D is perhaps TRBD1 (5 bases). Germline CDR1 is SGHRS and CDR2 is YFSETQ. The CDR3 spans 18 residues. CDR3 sequence: CASSPRRGLLRMNTEDFF. CDR3 nucleotides: TGCGCCAGCAGCCCTAGAAGGGGCTTGTTGAGGATGAACACTGAAGATTTCTTT. Looking up the rest from reference TRBV5-1 and TRBJ1-1 gives the full variable domain: KAGVTQTPRYLIKTRGQQVTLSCSPISGHRSVSWYQQTPGQGLQFLFEYFSETQRNKGNFPGRFSGRQFSNSRSEMNVSTLELGDSALYLCASSPRRGLLRMNTEDFFGQGTRLTVV.

This clonotype was picked up many times. The rearrangement uses TRBV29-1 and TRBJ2-7; maybe TRBD1 (6 bases). The V end lost 7 bases, the J end lost 5 bases, and 18 bases lay between the germline ends. CDR1 is SQVTM and CDR2 is ANQGSEA in the germline V gene. The CDR3 length is 13 residues. CDR3 coding DNA: TGCAGCGCCGCCCCCACAGGGTCCAACGAGCAGTACTTC. Amino acids: CSAAPTGSNEQYF.

In DNA form, the CDR3 reads TGTGCCAGCAGCTTTAGCGGGGCAATGGTGGGCATTCAGTACTTC. This gives the protein CASSFSGAMVGIQYF. The chain carries TRBV7-2 and TRBJ2-4; 8 bases match TRBD2. CDR3 length equals 15 residues. Per germline, CDR1 SGHTA and CDR2 FQGNSA. The V and J ends lost 3 bases and 9 bases, in that order; junction bases with no gene match: 10.

This clonotype was counted at least ten times. The V call is TRBV11-2, the J call TRBJ2-5, with TRBD2 matching 12 bases. Losses at the gene ends were 5 bases for V and 4 bases for J; bases not matched to a gene: 5. CDR3 length: 15 residues. Per the germline V gene, CDR1 is SGHAT and CDR2 is FQNNGV. The CDR3 bases are TGTGCCAGCAGCGTCGCTAGCGGGAGGGCAGAGACCCAGTACTTC. This gives the protein CASSVASGRAETQYF.